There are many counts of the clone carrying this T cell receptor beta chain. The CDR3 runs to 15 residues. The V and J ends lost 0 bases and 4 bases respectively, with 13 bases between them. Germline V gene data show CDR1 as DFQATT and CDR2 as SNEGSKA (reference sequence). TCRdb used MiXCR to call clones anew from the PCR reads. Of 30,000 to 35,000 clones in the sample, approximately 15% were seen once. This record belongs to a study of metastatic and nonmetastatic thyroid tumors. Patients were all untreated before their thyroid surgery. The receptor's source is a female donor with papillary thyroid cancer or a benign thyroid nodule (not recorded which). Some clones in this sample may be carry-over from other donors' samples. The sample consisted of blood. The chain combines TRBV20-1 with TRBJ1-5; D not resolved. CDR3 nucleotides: TGCAGTGCTAGAGATCGGAACAGACTGAATCAGCCCCAGCATTTT. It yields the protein CSARDRNRLNQPQHF.